These 3 T cell receptor beta chains were sequenced from one sample in a study of post-analysis software for immune sequencing data. Unique molecular identifiers were built into the TCR beta cDNA libraries. TCRdb passed the PCR reads through MiXCR, listing each CDR3 protein once. The table shows a few hundred thousand distinct CDR3 sequences, with around 37% occurring only once. Points from the study as a whole: Among 5 or 6 TRBV segments more frequent in patients than controls were TRBV5-6, TRBV5-1 and TRBV20-1.

Antigens for these TCRs are unknown. Specimen: blood. All receptors come from a girl aged 5 to 17 with multiple sclerosis.

This chain joins TRBV5-1 and TRBJ1-4, with 8 bases matching TRBD1. The CDR3 totals 17 residues. CDR1 is SGHRS and CDR2 is YFSETQ in the germline V gene. With 4 bases clipped from V and 3 bases from J, the junction kept 11 bases outside the gene matches. The CDR3 protein is CASSQGAALSANEKLFF. Written as DNA, the CDR3 is TGCGCCAGCAGCCAGGGGGCTGCTTTGTCGGCTAATGAAAAACTGTTTTTT. Filled out from reference TRBV5-1 and TRBJ1-4, the complete variable domain reads KAGVTQTPRYLIKTRGQQVTLSCSPISGHRSVSWYQQTPGQGLQFLFEYFSETQRNKGNFPGRFSGRQFSNSRSEMNVSTLELGDSALYLCASSQGAALSANEKLFFGSGTQLSVL.

This clonotype appeared a few times. CDR3 in DNA: TGCAGTGCTAGAGATCCCAGGCAGGGACCCCTCTCTGAAGCTTTCTTT. This gives the protein CSARDPRQGPLSEAFF. J is TRBJ1-1 and V is TRBV20-1; D is perhaps TRBD1 (5 bases). The CDR3 consists of 16 residues. Germline loops: CDR1 DFQATT, CDR2 SNEGSKA (reference sequence). The V gene lost 0 bases and the J gene lost 6 bases, with 20 bases spanning the gap.

This clonotype was counted only a few times. The V gene is TRBV19, the J gene TRBJ2-7, with 9 nucleotides matching TRBD2. Germline trimming cut 3 bases from V and 2 bases from J; bases unmatched to any gene: 5. The CDR3 loop spans 15 amino acids. Germline V lookup: CDR1 LNHDA, CDR2 SQIVND (reference sequence). The DNA for the CDR3 is TGTGCCAGTAGTATCCGGACTAGCGTCACCTACGAGCAGTACTTC. Translation: CASSIRTSVTYEQYF.